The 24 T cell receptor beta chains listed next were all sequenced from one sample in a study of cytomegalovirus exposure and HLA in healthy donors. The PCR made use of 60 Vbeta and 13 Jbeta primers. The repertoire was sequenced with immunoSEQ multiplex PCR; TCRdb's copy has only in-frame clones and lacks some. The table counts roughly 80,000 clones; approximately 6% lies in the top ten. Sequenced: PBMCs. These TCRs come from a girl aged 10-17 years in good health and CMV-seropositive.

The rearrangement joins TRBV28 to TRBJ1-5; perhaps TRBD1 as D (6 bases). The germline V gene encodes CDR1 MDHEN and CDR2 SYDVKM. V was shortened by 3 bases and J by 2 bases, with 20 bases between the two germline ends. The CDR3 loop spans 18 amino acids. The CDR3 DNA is TGTGCCAGCAGTTTTGGGGGCGCGGGGGAGTGGGGCAATCAGCCCCAGCATTTT. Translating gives CASSFGGAGEWGNQPQHF.

The CDR3 loop reads CASSQDRGGADEQFF. CDR3 bases: TGCGCCAGCAGCCAAGATAGGGGGGGGGCCGATGAGCAGTTCTTC. This sequence joins TRBV4-3 and TRBJ2-1, with D possibly being TRBD2 (7 bases). CDR1 is LGHNA, CDR2 YSLEER, per germline. V dropped 0 bases and J dropped 8 bases, with 14 bases sitting between them. The CDR3 sequence is 15 residues long.

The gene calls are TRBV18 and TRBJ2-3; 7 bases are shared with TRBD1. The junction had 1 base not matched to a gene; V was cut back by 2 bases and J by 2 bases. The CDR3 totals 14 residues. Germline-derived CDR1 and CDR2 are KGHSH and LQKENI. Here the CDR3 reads CASSPDRATDTQYF. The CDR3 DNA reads TGTGCCAGCTCACCAGACAGGGCCACAGATACGCAGTATTTT.

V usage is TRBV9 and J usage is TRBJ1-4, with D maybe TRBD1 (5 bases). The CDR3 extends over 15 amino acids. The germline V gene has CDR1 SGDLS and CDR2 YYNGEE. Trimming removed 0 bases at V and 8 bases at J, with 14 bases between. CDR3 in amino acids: CASSVEGRGGEKLFF. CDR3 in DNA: TGTGCCAGCAGCGTAGAGGGAAGGGGAGGCGAAAAACTGTTTTTT.

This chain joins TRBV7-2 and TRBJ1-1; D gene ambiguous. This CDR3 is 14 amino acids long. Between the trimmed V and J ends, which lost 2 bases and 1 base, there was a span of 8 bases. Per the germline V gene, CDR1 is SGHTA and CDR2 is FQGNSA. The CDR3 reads CASSLIYQNTEAFF. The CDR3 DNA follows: TGTGCCAGCAGCTTAATCTACCAGAACACTGAAGCTTTCTTT.

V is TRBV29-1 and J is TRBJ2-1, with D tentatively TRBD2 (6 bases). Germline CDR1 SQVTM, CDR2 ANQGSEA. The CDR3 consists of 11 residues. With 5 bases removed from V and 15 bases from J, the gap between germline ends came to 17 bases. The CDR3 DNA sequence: TGCAGCGTTCTACTAGCCCCGGTTATGTTCTTC. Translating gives CSVLLAPVMFF.

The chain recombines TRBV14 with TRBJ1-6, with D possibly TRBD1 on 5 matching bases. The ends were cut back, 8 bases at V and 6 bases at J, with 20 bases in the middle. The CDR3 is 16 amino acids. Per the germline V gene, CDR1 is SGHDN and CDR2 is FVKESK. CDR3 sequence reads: CASRSGGKSANSPLHF. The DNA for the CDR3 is TGTGCCAGCCGTAGCGGGGGAAAAAGTGCTAATTCACCCCTCCACTTT.

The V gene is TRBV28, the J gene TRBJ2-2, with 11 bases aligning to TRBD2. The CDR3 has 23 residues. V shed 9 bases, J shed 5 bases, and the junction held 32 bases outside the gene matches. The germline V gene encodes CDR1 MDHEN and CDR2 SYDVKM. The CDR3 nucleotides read TGTGCCAGTAATTATAGCGGGGGGGCTTACATAAAAAGGGGCGTTCGGAAAACCGGGGAGCTGTTTTTT. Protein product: CASNYSGGAYIKRGVRKTGELFF.

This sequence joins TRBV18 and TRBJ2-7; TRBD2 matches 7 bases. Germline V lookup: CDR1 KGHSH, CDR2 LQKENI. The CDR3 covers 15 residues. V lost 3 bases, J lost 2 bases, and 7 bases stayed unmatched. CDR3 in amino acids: CASSPGAGEAYEQYV. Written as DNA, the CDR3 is TGTGCCAGCTCACCGGGTGCGGGGGAGGCCTACGAGCAGTACGTC.

The CDR3 region has the DNA TGTGCCAGCAGCAGCTCGCGGGGGGGCGACAATGAGCAGTTCTTC. It encodes CASSSSRGGDNEQFF. The chain uses TRBV7-2 and TRBJ2-1; 9 positions agree with TRBD2. V shed 5 bases, J shed 5 bases, and the junction held 7 bases outside the gene matches. CDR3 length equals 15 residues. Germline V gene sequence: CDR1 SGHTA, CDR2 FQGNSA. The variable domain in full, with the rest retrieved from reference TRBV7-2 and TRBJ2-1, is GAGVSQSPSNKVTEKGKDVELRCDPISGHTALYWYRQSLGQGLEFLIYFQGNSAPDKSGLPSDRFSAERTGGSVSTLTIQRTQQEDSAVYLCASSSSRGGDNEQFFGPGTRLTVL.

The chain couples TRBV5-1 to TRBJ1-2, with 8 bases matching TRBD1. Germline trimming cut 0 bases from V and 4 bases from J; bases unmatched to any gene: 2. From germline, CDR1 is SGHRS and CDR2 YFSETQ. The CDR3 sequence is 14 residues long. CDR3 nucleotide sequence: TGCGCCAGCAGCTTGGACAGGGGGGTCTATGGCTACACCTTC. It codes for CASSLDRGVYGYTF.

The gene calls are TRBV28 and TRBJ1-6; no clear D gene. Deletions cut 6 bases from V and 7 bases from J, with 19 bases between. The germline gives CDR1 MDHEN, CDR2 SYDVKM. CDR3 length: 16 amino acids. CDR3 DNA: TGTGCCAGCAGGTACCGGGGTGCCTCCGTGAATTCACCCCTCCACTTT. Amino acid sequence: CASRYRGASVNSPLHF.

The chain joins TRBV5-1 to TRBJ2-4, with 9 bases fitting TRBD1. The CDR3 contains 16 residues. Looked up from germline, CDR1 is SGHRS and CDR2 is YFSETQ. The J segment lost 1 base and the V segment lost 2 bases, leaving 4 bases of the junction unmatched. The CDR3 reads CASSLTGGFAKNIQYF. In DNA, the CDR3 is TGCGCCAGCAGCTTAACAGGGGGCTTCGCCAAAAACATTCAGTACTTC.

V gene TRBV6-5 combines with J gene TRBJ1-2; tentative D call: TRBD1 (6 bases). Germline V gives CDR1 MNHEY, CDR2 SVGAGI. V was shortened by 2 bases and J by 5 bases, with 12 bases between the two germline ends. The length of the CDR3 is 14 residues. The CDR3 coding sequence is TGTGCCAGCAGTTACGAACAGGGTGGATATGGCTACACCTTC. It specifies CASSYEQGGYGYTF.

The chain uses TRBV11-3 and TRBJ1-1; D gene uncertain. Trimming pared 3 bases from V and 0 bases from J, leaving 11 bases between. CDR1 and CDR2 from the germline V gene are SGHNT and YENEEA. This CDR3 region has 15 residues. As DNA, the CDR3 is TGTGCCAGCAGCTTGAGAGGGAGAATGAACACTGAAGCTTTCTTT. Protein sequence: CASSLRGRMNTEAFF.

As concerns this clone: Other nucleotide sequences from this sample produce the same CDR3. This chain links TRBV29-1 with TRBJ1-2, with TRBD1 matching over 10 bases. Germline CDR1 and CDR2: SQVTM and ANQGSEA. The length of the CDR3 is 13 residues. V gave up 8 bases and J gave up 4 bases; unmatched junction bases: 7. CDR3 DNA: TGCAGCACCGGGACAGGGGACGGCTATGGCTACACCTTC. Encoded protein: CSTGTGDGYGYTF.

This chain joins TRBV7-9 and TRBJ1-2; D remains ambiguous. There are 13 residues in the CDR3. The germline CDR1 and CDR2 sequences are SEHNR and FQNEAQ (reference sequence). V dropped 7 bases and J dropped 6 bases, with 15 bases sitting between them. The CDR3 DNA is TGTGCCAGCAACTATAACGACTGGGATGGCTACACCTTC. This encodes CASNYNDWDGYTF.

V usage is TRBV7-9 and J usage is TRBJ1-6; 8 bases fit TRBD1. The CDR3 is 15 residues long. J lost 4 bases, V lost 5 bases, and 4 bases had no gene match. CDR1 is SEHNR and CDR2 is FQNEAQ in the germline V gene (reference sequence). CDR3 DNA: TGTGCCAGCAGCACCGGGACAGGATATAATTCACCCCTCCACTTT. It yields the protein CASSTGTGYNSPLHF.

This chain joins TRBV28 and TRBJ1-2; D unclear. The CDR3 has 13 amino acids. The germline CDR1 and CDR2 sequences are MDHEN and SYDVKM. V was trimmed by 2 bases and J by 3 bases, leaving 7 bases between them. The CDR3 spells CASSLAGYYGYTF. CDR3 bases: TGTGCCAGCAGTTTAGCCGGGTACTATGGCTACACCTTC.

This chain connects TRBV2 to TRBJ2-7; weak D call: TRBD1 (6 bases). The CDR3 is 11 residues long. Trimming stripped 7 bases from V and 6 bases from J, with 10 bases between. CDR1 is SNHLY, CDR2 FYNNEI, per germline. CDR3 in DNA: TGTGCCAGCAACAGGGAGCCCGAGCAGTACTTC. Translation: CASNREPEQYF.

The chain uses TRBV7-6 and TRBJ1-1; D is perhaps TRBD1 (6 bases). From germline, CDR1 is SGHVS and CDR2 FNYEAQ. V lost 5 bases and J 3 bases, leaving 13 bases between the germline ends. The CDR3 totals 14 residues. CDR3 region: CASSPQGTHTEAFF. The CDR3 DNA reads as TGTGCCAGCAGCCCACAGGGTACGCACACTGAAGCTTTCTTT.

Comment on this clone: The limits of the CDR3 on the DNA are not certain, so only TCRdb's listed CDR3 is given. The CDR3 is CSVDSSGGPQIRSIF. The chain links TRBV29-1 to TRBJ2-3; TRBD2 is taken as the D call from the table, unchecked against the DNA. The CDR3 has 15 residues if both end residues are counted. Germline V gene sequence: CDR1 SQVTM, CDR2 ANQGSEA.

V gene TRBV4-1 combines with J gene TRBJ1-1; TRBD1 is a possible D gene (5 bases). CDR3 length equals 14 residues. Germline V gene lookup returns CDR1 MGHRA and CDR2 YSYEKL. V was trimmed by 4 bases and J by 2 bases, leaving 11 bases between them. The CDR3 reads CASSLNRFNTEAFF. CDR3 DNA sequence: TGCGCCAGCAGCCTAAACAGGTTCAACACTGAAGCTTTCTTT.

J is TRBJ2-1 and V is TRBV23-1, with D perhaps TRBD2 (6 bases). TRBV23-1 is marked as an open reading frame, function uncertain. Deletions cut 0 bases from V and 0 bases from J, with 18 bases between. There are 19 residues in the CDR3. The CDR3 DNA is TGCGCCAGCAGTCAATCTATGAGTGGGACTCTTAGCTCCTACAATGAGCAGTTCTTC. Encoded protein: CASSQSMSGTLSSYNEQFF.